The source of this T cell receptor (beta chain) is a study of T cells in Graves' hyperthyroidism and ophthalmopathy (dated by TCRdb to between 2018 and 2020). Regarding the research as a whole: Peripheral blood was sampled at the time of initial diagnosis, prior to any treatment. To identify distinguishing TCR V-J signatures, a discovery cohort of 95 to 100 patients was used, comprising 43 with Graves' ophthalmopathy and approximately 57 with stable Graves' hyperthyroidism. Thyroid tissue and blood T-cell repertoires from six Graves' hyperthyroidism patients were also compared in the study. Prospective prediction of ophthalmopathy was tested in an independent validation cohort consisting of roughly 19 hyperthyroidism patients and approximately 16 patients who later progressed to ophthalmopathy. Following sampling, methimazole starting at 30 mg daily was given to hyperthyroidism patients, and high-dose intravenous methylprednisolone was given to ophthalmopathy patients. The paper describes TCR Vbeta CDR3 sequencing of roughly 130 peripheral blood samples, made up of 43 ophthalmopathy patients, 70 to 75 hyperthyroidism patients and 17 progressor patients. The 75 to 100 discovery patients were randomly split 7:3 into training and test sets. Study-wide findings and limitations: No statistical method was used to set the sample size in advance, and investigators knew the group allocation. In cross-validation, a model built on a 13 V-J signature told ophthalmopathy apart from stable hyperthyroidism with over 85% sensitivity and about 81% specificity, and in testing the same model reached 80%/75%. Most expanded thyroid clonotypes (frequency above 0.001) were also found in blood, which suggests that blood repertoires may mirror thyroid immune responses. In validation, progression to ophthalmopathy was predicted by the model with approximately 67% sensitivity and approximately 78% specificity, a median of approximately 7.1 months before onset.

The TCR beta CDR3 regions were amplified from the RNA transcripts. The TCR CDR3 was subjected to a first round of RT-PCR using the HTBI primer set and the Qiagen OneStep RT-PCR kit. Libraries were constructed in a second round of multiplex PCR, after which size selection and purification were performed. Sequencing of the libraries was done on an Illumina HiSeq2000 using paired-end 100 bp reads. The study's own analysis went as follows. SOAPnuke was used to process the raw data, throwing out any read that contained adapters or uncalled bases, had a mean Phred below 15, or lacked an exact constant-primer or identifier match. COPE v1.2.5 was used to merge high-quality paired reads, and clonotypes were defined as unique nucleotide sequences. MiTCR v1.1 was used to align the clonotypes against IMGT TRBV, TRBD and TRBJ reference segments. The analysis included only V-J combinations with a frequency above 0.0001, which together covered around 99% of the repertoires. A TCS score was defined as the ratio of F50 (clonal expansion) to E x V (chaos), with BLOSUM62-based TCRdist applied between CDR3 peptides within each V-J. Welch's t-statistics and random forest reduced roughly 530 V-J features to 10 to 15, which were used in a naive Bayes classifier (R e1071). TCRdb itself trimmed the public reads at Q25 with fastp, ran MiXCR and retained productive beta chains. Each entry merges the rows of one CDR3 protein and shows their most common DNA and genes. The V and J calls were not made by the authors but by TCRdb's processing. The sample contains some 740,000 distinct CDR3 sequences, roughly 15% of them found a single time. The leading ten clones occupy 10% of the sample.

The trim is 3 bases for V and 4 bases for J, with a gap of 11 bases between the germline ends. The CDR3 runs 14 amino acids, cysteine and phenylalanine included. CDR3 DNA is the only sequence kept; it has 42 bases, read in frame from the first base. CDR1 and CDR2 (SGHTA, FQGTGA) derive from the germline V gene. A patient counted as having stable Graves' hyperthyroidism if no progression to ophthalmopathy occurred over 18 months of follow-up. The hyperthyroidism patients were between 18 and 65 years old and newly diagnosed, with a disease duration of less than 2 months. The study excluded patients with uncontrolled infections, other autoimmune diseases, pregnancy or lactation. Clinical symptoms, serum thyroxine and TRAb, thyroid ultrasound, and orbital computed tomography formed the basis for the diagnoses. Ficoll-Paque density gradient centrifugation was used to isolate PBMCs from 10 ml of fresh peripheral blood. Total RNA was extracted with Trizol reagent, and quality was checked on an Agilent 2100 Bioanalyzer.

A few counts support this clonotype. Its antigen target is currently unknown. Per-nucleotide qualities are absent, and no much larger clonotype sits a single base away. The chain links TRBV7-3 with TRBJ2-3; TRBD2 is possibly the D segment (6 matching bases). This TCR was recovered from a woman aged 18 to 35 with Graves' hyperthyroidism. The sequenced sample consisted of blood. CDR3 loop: CASSLGWEADTQYF. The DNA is TGTGCCAGCAGCTTGGGGTGGGAGGCAGATACGCAGTATTTT. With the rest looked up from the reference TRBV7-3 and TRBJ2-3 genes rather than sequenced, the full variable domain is GAGVSQTPSNKVTEKGKYVELRCDPISGHTALYWYRQSLGQGPEFLIYFQGTGAADDSGLPNDRFFAVRPEGSVSTLKIQRTERGDSAVYLCASSLGWEADTQYFGPGTRLTVL.